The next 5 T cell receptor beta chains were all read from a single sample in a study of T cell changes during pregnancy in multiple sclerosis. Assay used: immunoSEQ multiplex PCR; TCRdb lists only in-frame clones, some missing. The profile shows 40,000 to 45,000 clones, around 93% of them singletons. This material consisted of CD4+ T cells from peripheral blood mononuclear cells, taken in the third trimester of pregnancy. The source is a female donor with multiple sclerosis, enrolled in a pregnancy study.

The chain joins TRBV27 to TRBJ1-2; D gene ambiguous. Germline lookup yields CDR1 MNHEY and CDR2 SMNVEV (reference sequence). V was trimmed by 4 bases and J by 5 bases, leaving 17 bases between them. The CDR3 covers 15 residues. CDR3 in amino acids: CASSSPGQAHYGYTF. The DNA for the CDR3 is TGTGCCAGCAGTTCCCCTGGGCAGGCACATTATGGCTACACCTTC.

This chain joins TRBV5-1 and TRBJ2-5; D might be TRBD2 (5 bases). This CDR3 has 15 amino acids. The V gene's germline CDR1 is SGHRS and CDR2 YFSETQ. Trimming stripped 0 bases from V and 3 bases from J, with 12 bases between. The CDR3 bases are TGCGCCAGCAGCTTGGTGTCGGCGGGTGAAGAGACCCAGTACTTC. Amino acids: CASSLVSAGEETQYF.

The CDR3 spells CASSSRAYEQYF. As DNA, the CDR3 is TGTGCCAGCAGTTCCAGGGCCTACGAGCAGTACTTC. The rearrangement joins TRBV6-5 to TRBJ2-7; maybe TRBD1 (5 bases). Germline CDR1 MNHEY, CDR2 SVGAGI. CDR3 size: 12 residues. The V end lost 4 bases, the J end lost 2 bases, and 6 bases lay between the germline ends.

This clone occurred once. CDR3 amino acids: CASSLPAPIDTQYF. DNA for the CDR3: TGTGCCAGCAGTTTGCCAGCGCCCATCGATACGCAGTATTTT. V usage is TRBV28 and J usage is TRBJ2-3; D is uncertain. CDR1 MDHEN and CDR2 SYDVKM come from the germline V gene. The CDR3 contains 14 residues. V was pared by 3 bases and J by 6 bases, with 13 bases between.

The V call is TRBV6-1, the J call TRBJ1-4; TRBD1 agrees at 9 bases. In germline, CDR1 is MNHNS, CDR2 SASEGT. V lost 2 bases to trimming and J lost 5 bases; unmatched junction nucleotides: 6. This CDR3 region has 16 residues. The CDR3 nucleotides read TGTGCCAGCAGTGAAACCACGGGACAGGGAAATGAAAAACTGTTTTTT. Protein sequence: CASSETTGQGNEKLFF.